This T cell receptor beta chain was sequenced for a study of CD8+ T cells in alopecia areata. Findings and caveats of the study: Lesional scalp, especially alopecia totalis/universalis, showed higher clonality than normal scalp. Scalp sequencing also captures normal skin's resident alphabeta T cells.

cDNA reverse transcribed from extracted RNA served as the sequencing template. Libraries were prepared by immunoSEQ multiplex PCR; TCRdb keeps only in-frame clonotypes and omits some of them. The repertoire holds some 110,000 clones, roughly two thirds seen once, with approximately 2.6% in the top ten. V lost 5 bases to trimming and J lost 2 bases, with 7 bases between them. The germline gives CDR1 SGHTA, CDR2 FQGNSA. The CDR3 spans 12 residues. A word on this clone: Its antigen is currently unknown.

This sequence joins TRBV7-2 and TRBJ2-7, with D uncertain. The origin of this receptor is a human donor in good health. The sequencing sample was made of CD4+ T cells sorted from blood. CDR3: CASSPTPYEQYF. CDR3 bases: TGTGCCAGCAGCCCGACTCCCTACGAGCAGTACTTC. Combining the CDR3 with reference TRBV7-2 and TRBJ2-7 gives the whole variable domain GAGVSQSPSNKVTEKGKDVELRCDPISGHTALYWYRQSLGQGLEFLIYFQGNSAPDKSGLPSDRFSAERTGGSVSTLTIQRTQQEDSAVYLCASSPTPYEQYFGPGTRLTVT.